This note documents a single T cell receptor (beta chain) sequence. This sample was taken from a study of long-term antiretroviral therapy in people with HIV. CDR3 length: 13 amino acids. Deletions cut 1 base from V and 2 bases from J, with 6 bases between. Germline-derived CDR1 and CDR2 are SGHDT and YYEEEE. Run at survey level, the immunoSEQ assay was version v3.0. The method was immunoSEQ multiplex PCR; TCRdb's version includes in-frame clones alone and lacks a portion of them. The repertoire holds 42,000 or so clones, with approximately 89% as singletons. The rearrangement joins TRBV5-6 to TRBJ1-2, with D perhaps matching TRBD1 (5 bases). This clonotype was sampled from a woman aged 50 to 60 with HIV. The sample here was unsorted PBMCs, taken 3.1 years after starting antiretroviral therapy. The CDR3 here is CASSLPGNYGYTF. The CDR3, as DNA: TGTGCCAGCAGCTTGCCAGGGAACTATGGCTACACCTTC. The whole variable domain, filled in from reference TRBV5-6 and TRBJ1-2, reads DAGVTQSPTHLIKTRGQQVTLRCSPKSGHDTVSWYQQALGQGPQFIFQYYEEEERQRGNFPDRFSGHQFPNYSSELNVNALLLGDSALYLCASSLPGNYGYTFGSGTRLTVV.